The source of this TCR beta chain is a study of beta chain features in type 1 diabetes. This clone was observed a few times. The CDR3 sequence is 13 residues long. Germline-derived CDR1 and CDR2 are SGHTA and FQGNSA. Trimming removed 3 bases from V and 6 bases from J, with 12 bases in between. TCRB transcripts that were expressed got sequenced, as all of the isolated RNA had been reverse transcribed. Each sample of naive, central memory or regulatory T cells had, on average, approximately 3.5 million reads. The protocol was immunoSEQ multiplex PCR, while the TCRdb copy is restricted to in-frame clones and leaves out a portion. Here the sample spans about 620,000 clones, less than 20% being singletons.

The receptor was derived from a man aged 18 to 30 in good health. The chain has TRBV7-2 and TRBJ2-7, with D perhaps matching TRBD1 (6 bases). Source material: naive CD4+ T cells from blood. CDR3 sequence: CASSFLQGREQYF. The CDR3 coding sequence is TGTGCCAGCAGCTTCCTACAGGGACGCGAGCAGTACTTC.